Presented here are 19 T cell receptor beta chains from one specimen sequenced in a study of shared clonotypes between healthy human individuals. Here immunoSEQ multiplex PCR was the method, and the copy in TCRdb shows in-frame clones only, minus some. The sample records hundreds of thousands of clones, roughly four fifths being singletons. The sample consisted of PBMCs. The receptors come from a woman aged 40 to 50 in good health. Some clones in this sample may be carry-over from other donors' samples.

The chain employs TRBV6-5 and TRBJ2-7; D might be TRBD2 (6 bases). V was clipped by 4 bases and J by 5 bases, with 18 bases between them. The CDR3 has 15 amino acids. Germline assignment: CDR1 MNHEY and CDR2 SVGAGI. CDR3 DNA: TGTGCCAGCAGTTCCCTCGGCGGGACGGGCGACGAGCAGTACTTC. The encoded protein is CASSSLGGTGDEQYF.

This chain joins TRBV7-2 and TRBJ2-7, with 8 bases identical to TRBD2. CDR1 is SGHTA, CDR2 FQGNSA, per germline. The V gene end was trimmed by 1 base and the J gene end by 6 bases; junction bases not matched to a gene: 8. The CDR3 is 15 residues long. The CDR3 is CASSLESGSTREQYF. The CDR3 region has the DNA TGTGCCAGCAGCTTAGAGAGCGGGAGTACTCGCGAGCAGTACTTC.

The chain is built from TRBV4-2 and TRBJ2-7; either TRBD1 or TRBD2 may supply D (6 bases each). V shed 4 bases and J shed 5 bases, with 12 bases lying between them. CDR3 length: 13 amino acids. Germline assignment: CDR1 LGHNA and CDR2 YNFKEQ. Here the CDR3 DNA reads TGTGCCAGCAGCCGGGGGGCGCGGAACGAGCAGTACTTC. Translation gives CASSRGARNEQYF.

Turning to this clone: The same CDR3 is also encoded by other DNA sequences in this sample. The V call is TRBV7-9, the J call TRBJ2-7; 7 positions match TRBD1. V was pared by 0 bases and J by 2 bases, with 4 bases of the junction left unmatched. There are 15 residues in the CDR3. CDR1 and CDR2 (germline): SEHNR, FQNEAQ (reference sequence). The CDR3 reads CASSLAGTEAYEQYF. In DNA form, the CDR3 reads TGTGCCAGCAGCTTAGCGGGGACAGAAGCCTACGAGCAGTACTTC.

CDR3 in DNA: TGTGCCAGCAGCTCACCGGACAGGGCAACCGGGGAGCTGTTTTTT. Protein sequence: CASSSPDRATGELFF. The V gene is TRBV5-4, the J gene TRBJ2-2, with 8 bases identical to TRBD1. Germline V CDR1 and CDR2: SGHNT, YYREEE (reference sequence). The V segment lost 3 bases and the J segment 5 bases; nucleotides outside the gene matches: 6. This CDR3 comprises 15 residues.

This chain links TRBV14 with TRBJ2-6; TRBD1 might be the D (5 bases). V gave up 1 base and J gave up 0 bases, with 22 bases separating them. Germline CDR1 SGHDN, CDR2 FVKESK. The CDR3 extends over 21 amino acids. The CDR3 nucleotides are TGTGCCAGCAGCCAAGTCGGTTTAAGGGGTCGAAGTAGCTCTGGGGCCAACGTCCTGACTTTC. Residues: CASSQVGLRGRSSSGANVLTF. The full variable domain, its missing parts supplied by reference TRBV14 and TRBJ2-6, is EAGVTQFPSHSVIEKGQTVTLRCDPISGHDNLYWYRRVMGKEIKFLLHFVKESKQDESGMPNNRFLAERTGGTYSTLKVQPAELEDSGVYFCASSQVGLRGRSSSGANVLTFGAGSRLTVL.

This rearrangement joins TRBV28 to TRBJ1-2, with a weak D call TRBD1 (6 bases). There are 14 residues in the CDR3. The V gene lost 5 bases and the J gene lost 4 bases, with 14 bases spanning the gap. CDR1 is MDHEN, CDR2 SYDVKM, per germline. The CDR3 DNA sequence: TGTGCCAGCAGTCCGCCCGGACAGCCCTATGGCTACACCTTC. Its protein is CASSPPGQPYGYTF.

This clone was detected once. Other DNA sequences from this sample encode an identical CDR3 as well. The chain joins TRBV7-3 to TRBJ2-5, with a possible D match to TRBD1 (6 bases). V shed 1 base and J shed 2 bases, with 8 bases lying between them. The CDR3 contains 14 residues. Germline loops: CDR1 SGHTA, CDR2 FQGTGA. The CDR3 spells CASSLNGQQETQYF. In DNA, the CDR3 is TGTGCCAGCAGCTTAAATGGACAGCAAGAGACCCAGTACTTC. Full variable domain (missing parts from reference TRBV7-3 and TRBJ2-5): GAGVSQTPSNKVTEKGKYVELRCDPISGHTALYWYRQSLGQGPEFLIYFQGTGAADDSGLPNDRFFAVRPEGSVSTLKIQRTERGDSAVYLCASSLNGQQETQYFGPGTRLLVL.

Written as DNA, the CDR3 is TGTGCCAGCAGCAACAAGGACGGCCGCACAGATACGCAGTATTTT. This sequence encodes CASSNKDGRTDTQYF. V usage is TRBV7-9 and J usage is TRBJ2-3; D is unclear. Germline CDR1 reads SEHNR; CDR2 reads FQNEAQ (reference sequence). The CDR3 consists of 15 residues. Trimming took off 5 bases at V and 1 base at J, with 13 bases between the two ends.

The table lists this clone with a count of one. It may be a read error: a sequence one base away is much more abundant. The chain recombines TRBV5-1 with TRBJ2-2; D is unclear. This CDR3 region has 12 residues. The germline V gene has CDR1 SGHRS and CDR2 YFSETQ. V gave up 5 bases and J gave up 1 base, with 3 bases separating them. CDR3 bases: TGCGCCAGCAGGGGGAACACCGGGGAGCTGTTTTTT. This gives the protein CASRGNTGELFF.

This clone has only a few counts. The chain uses TRBV2 and TRBJ1-1, with 7 positions matching TRBD1. There are 15 residues in the CDR3. The germline V gene encodes CDR1 SNHLY and CDR2 FYNNEI. Losses at the gene ends were 2 bases for V and 1 base for J; bases not matched to a gene: 4. In nucleotides, the CDR3 is TGTGCCAGCAGTGAATTAGGGACAGCGAACACTGAAGCTTTCTTT. This encodes CASSELGTANTEAFF.

The CDR3 reads CASQKPGYSGNTIYF. As DNA, the CDR3 is TGTGCCAGCCAAAAGCCAGGGTACAGTGGAAACACCATATATTTT. The V gene is TRBV6-5, the J gene TRBJ1-3; TRBD1 is a possible D gene (5 bases). Between the trimmed V and J ends, which lost 8 bases and 3 bases, there was a span of 17 bases. This CDR3 has 15 residues. Germline V gene lookup returns CDR1 MNHEY and CDR2 SVGAGI.

The rearrangement joins TRBV7-9 to TRBJ2-3; the D call may be TRBD1 or TRBD2 (6 bases each). Germline CDR1 SEHNR, CDR2 FQNEAQ (reference sequence). V lost 8 bases and J 6 bases, leaving 9 bases between the germline ends. The CDR3 contains 11 residues. This CDR3 is CASGGGDTQYF. CDR3 coding DNA: TGTGCCAGCGGAGGGGGGGATACGCAGTATTTT.

This sequence joins TRBV25-1 and TRBJ1-3; 8 bases match TRBD1. Germline lookup yields CDR1 MGHDK and CDR2 SYGVNS. The CDR3 spans 16 residues. V lost 6 bases, J lost 0 bases, and 7 bases stayed unmatched. CDR3 amino acids: CASRQTGDNSGNTIYF. CDR3 nucleotide sequence: TGTGCCAGCAGACAGACAGGGGATAACTCTGGAAACACCATATATTTT.

Comment on this clone: The sample has other DNA sequences that encode this CDR3 too. This sequence joins TRBV9 and TRBJ1-5; D uncertain. V lost 4 bases and J 2 bases, leaving 13 bases between the germline ends. Per the germline V gene, CDR1 is SGDLS and CDR2 is YYNGEE. There are 15 residues in the CDR3. CDR3 bases: TGTGCCAGCAGCTCCGGTGGAGGCGGCAATCAGCCCCAGCATTTT. Amino acids: CASSSGGGGNQPQHF.

The chain carries TRBV2 and TRBJ1-5, with 8 bases fitting TRBD1. The CDR3 totals 13 residues. Germline lookup yields CDR1 SNHLY and CDR2 FYNNEI. The ends lost 5 bases at V and 5 bases at J; junction bases unmatched: 2. The CDR3 loop reads CASSKTGDQPQHF. CDR3 DNA sequence: TGTGCCAGCAGTAAGACAGGGGATCAGCCCCAGCATTTT.

Notes on this clone: Compared with germline, one end of the junction differs, possibly owing to a read error. This chain connects TRBV9 to TRBJ2-7; no clear D. Germline V gene lookup returns CDR1 SGDLS and CDR2 YYNGEE. The CDR3 covers 15 residues. The CDR3 spells CASSPSGGRAYEQHF. The CDR3 coding sequence is TGTGCCAGCAGCCCGTCGGGTGGCAGAGCCTACGAGCAGCACTTC.

As concerns this clone: A much larger clone is a single base away; this may be a read error. The chain uses TRBV5-6 and TRBJ2-5; D might be TRBD1 (6 bases). The CDR3 spans 15 residues. CDR1 is SGHDT, CDR2 YYEEEE, per germline. V lost 0 bases, J lost 3 bases, and 12 bases lay in between. In DNA, the CDR3 is TGTGCCAGCAGCTTGGGTGTGGCAGGGGAAGAGACCCAGTACTTC. Encoded protein: CASSLGVAGEETQYF.

The chain joins TRBV27 to TRBJ2-2, with no clear D. V lost 0 bases and J lost 1, with 0 bases in between. Germline V gene data show CDR1 as MNHEY and CDR2 as SMNVEV (reference sequence). The CDR3 is made up of 13 amino acids. The CDR3 DNA sequence: TGTGCCAGCAGTTTATCGAACACCGGGGAGCTGTTTTTT. It translates to CASSLSNTGELFF.